This TCR beta chain was found in a study of blood T cell repertoires in COVID-19. This clone is a singleton in its sample. V gave up 2 bases and J gave up 3 bases; unmatched junction bases: 2. This CDR3 has 14 residues. The germline gives CDR1 MNHEY, CDR2 SVGAGI. TCRdb keeps only in-frame clones here, not all; method: immunoSEQ multiplex PCR. The sample records more than 200,000 clones, 87% being singletons. The chain employs TRBV6-5 and TRBJ2-7; 9 positions agree with TRBD1. The TCR was taken from a woman aged 25-40 years with acute COVID-19. Sequenced sample: PBMCs or T cells enriched from blood (not recorded which). The CDR3 sequence: CASSYRGQGYEQYF. The CDR3 DNA reads as TGTGCCAGCAGTTACAGGGGACAGGGCTACGAGCAGTACTTC.